This entry lists 29 T cell receptor beta chains sequenced from one sample in a study of T cells after yellow fever vaccination. TCRdb re-derived calls from the 5' RACE reads in MiXCR, one entry per CDR3 protein. The top ten hold approximately 14% of the sample, which has approximately 550,000 distinct CDR3 sequences, 15% to 20% seen once. Sequences were derived from PBMCs, sampled 15 days after the yellow fever booster vaccination. The receptors were gathered from a man aged 30 to 45 who received the YFV17D yellow fever vaccine.

In regard to this clonotype: The junction departs from the called germline gene at one end, perhaps through a read error. J is TRBJ2-7 and V is TRBV7-2; perhaps TRBD2 as D (5 bases). This CDR3 spans 16 amino acids. Germline loops: CDR1 SGHTA, CDR2 FQGNSA. In DNA form, the CDR3 reads TGTGCCAGCAGCCGCTTCGCACGGGGTGCCTCCTACGGGCAGTACTTC. It is translated as CASSRFARGASYGQYF.

This chain connects TRBV6-5 to TRBJ2-7; D gene ambiguous. There are 15 residues in the CDR3. V was shortened by 6 bases and J by 2 bases, with 17 bases between the two germline ends. Germline loops: CDR1 MNHEY, CDR2 SVGAGI. CDR3: CASSLLSAKTYEQYF. Here the CDR3 DNA reads TGTGCCAGCAGCCTACTCTCCGCGAAGACCTACGAGCAGTACTTC.

The chain recombines TRBV18 with TRBJ2-7; 9 bases line up with TRBD1. The V gene end was trimmed by 10 bases and the J gene end by 6 bases; junction bases not matched to a gene: 10. CDR1 is KGHSH, CDR2 LQKENI, per germline. CDR3 size: 13 residues. The CDR3 DNA sequence: TGTGCCACCTCCGGGGACAGGGCCGGCGAGCAGTACTTC. This sequence encodes CATSGDRAGEQYF.

This clonotype was seen only a few times. This chain connects TRBV19 to TRBJ2-2; D not resolved. CDR1 and CDR2 (germline): LNHDA, SQIVND (reference sequence). V was shortened by 4 bases and J by 3 bases, with 9 bases between the two germline ends. This CDR3 has 14 residues. The CDR3 bases are TGTGCCAGTAGTACCAGGACGGACACCGGGGAGCTGTTTTTT. It is translated as CASSTRTDTGELFF.

V is TRBV19 and J is TRBJ2-5; perhaps TRBD2 as D (5 bases). This CDR3 has 14 residues. Trimming shortened V by 3 bases and J by 2 bases, and 10 bases separated the two germline ends. Germline V lookup: CDR1 LNHDA, CDR2 SQIVND (reference sequence). For the CDR3, the DNA is TGTGCCAGTAGTATGTTTTCGGGGCAAGAGACCCAGTACTTC. Translating it yields CASSMFSGQETQYF. Using reference TRBV19 and TRBJ2-5 for the parts outside the CDR3, the full variable domain is DGGITQSPKYLFRKEGQNVTLSCEQNLNHDAMYWYRQDPGQGLRLIYYSQIVNDFQKGDIAEGYSVSREKKESFPLTVTSAQKNPTAFYLCASSMFSGQETQYFGPGTRLLVL.

This clonotype was seen a few times. The V and J genes are TRBV7-9 and TRBJ2-5; 8 nucleotides agree with TRBD1. This CDR3 region has 15 residues. Germline loops: CDR1 SEHNR, CDR2 FQNEAQ (reference sequence). The CDR3 reads CVPRPGQVEEETQYF. The CDR3 DNA sequence: TGTGTGCCTCGCCCGGGACAGGTGGAGGAGGAGACCCAGTACTTC.

The CDR3 here is CASSRRDRGPDTGELFF. In nucleotides, the CDR3 is TGTGCCAGCAGCCGCCGGGACAGGGGGCCGGACACCGGGGAGCTGTTTTTT. This chain links TRBV7-6 with TRBJ2-2, with TRBD1 matching 12 bases. Looked up from germline, CDR1 is SGHVS and CDR2 is FNYEAQ. Trimming removed 5 bases from V and 3 bases from J; junction bases left unmatched: 7. The CDR3 consists of 17 residues.

This clonotype was seen more than once but under ten times. V gene TRBV7-6 combines with J gene TRBJ2-5; D is uncertain. This CDR3 comprises 12 residues. Germline-derived CDR1 and CDR2 are SGHVS and FNYEAQ. Trimming shortened V by 5 bases and J by 5 bases, and 9 bases separated the two germline ends. The CDR3 reads CASSKHRETQYF. CDR3 nucleotides: TGTGCCAGCAGCAAACACCGGGAGACCCAGTACTTC.

This rearrangement joins TRBV12-3 or TRBV12-4 to TRBJ2-1; 13 nucleotides match TRBD2. With 10 bases clipped from V and 7 bases from J, the junction kept 7 bases outside the gene matches. This CDR3 comprises 14 residues. The CDR3 spells CATRGTSGKNEQFF. The CDR3, as DNA: TGTGCCACCAGGGGGACTAGCGGGAAAAATGAGCAGTTCTTC.

This clonotype showed up just a few times. The V gene is TRBV29-1, the J gene TRBJ2-1, with 12 bases matching TRBD2. Trimming at V came to 8 bases and at J to 14 bases, leaving 7 bases not matched to a gene. This CDR3 comprises 11 residues. CDR1 SQVTM and CDR2 ANQGSEA come from the germline V gene. The CDR3 nucleotides read TGCAGCCTTACGACTAGCGGGAGAAAGTTCTTC. Residues: CSLTTSGRKFF.

There are a few counts of this clonotype. The CDR3 loop reads CASSESGFSEQFF. CDR3 bases: TGTGCCAGCAGTGAATCCGGGTTTAGTGAGCAGTTCTTC. The chain employs TRBV25-1 and TRBJ2-1; the D is unclear. The CDR3 spans 13 residues. Per germline, CDR1 MGHDK and CDR2 SYGVNS. Trimming cost V 1 base and J 9 bases, with 10 bases left between them.

This chain joins TRBV5-1 and TRBJ1-1; no clear D. Looked up from germline, CDR1 is SGHRS and CDR2 is YFSETQ. Trimming cost V 5 bases and J 0 bases, with 17 bases left between them. The CDR3 spans 16 residues. CDR3 sequence: CASRSGEQIMNTEAFF. CDR3 in DNA: TGCGCCAGCAGGTCTGGGGAACAAATCATGAACACTGAAGCTTTCTTT.

There are a few counts of this clonotype. The V and J genes are TRBV12-3 or TRBV12-4 and TRBJ1-1; D is ambiguous. Trimming removed 0 bases from V and 2 bases from J, with 10 bases in between. The CDR3 has 15 amino acids. The CDR3 sequence: CASSLAKKGNTEAFF. The CDR3 region has the DNA TGTGCCAGCAGTTTAGCGAAGAAGGGAAACACTGAAGCTTTCTTT.

This clonotype was observed a few times. This chain joins TRBV18 and TRBJ2-7; D ambiguous. CDR3 length equals 14 residues. Trimming removed 3 bases at V and 0 bases at J, with 9 bases between. CDR1 and CDR2 from the germline V gene are KGHSH and LQKENI. The CDR3 here is CASSPQDISYEQYF. The CDR3 coding sequence is TGTGCCAGCTCACCCCAGGATATCTCCTACGAGCAGTACTTC.

The V and J genes are TRBV7-2 and TRBJ2-3; no clear D gene. Germline CDR1 SGHTA, CDR2 FQGNSA. V lost 3 bases and J 2 bases, leaving 12 bases between the germline ends. CDR3 length: 15 residues. Written as DNA, the CDR3 is TGTGCCAGCAGCTTGAGTACATTAGACACAGATACGCAGTATTTT. Translating it yields CASSLSTLDTDTQYF.

The chain is built from TRBV6-5 and TRBJ2-7, with a tentative D call TRBD2 (6 bases). The CDR3 length is 13 residues. Deletions cut 2 bases from V and 6 bases from J, with 11 bases between. From germline, CDR1 is MNHEY and CDR2 SVGAGI. The DNA for the CDR3 is TGTGCCAGCAGTTACGGGACTTCGGGCGAGCAGTACTTC. Residues: CASSYGTSGEQYF.

The chain carries TRBV6-5 and TRBJ1-3, with D hard to call. Trimming left V 4 bases short and J 0 bases short, with 10 bases between. This CDR3 is 15 amino acids long. The germline V gene encodes CDR1 MNHEY and CDR2 SVGAGI. DNA for the CDR3: TGTGCCAGCAGTTTGACACGTAGCTCTGGAAACACCATATATTTT. Residues: CASSLTRSSGNTIYF.

The chain combines TRBV20-1 with TRBJ2-2; D uncertain. Germline V gene sequence: CDR1 DFQATT, CDR2 SNEGSKA (reference sequence). V lost 7 bases and J lost 3, with 12 bases in between. The CDR3 extends over 13 amino acids. The chain's CDR3 is CSVTASDTGELFF. Written as DNA, the CDR3 is TGCAGTGTGACCGCTTCGGACACCGGGGAGCTGTTTTTT.

The chain has TRBV14 and TRBJ2-7; weak D call: TRBD2 (6 bases). The CDR3 extends over 15 amino acids. V was trimmed by 2 bases and J by 3 bases, leaving 14 bases between them. Per germline, CDR1 SGHDN and CDR2 FVKESK. CDR3 nucleotide sequence: TGTGCCAGCAGCCAACTCTCCCCCGGGGGCTACGAGCAGTACTTC. Its protein is CASSQLSPGGYEQYF.

This clonotype has a handful of counts. V and J are TRBV6-5 and TRBJ1-2; D perhaps matches TRBD1 (6 bases). There are 16 residues in the CDR3. Trimming stripped 0 bases from V and 4 bases from J, with 15 bases between. The germline CDR1 and CDR2 sequences are MNHEY and SVGAGI. The CDR3 reads CASSYSAGGGFYGYTF. The CDR3 DNA reads as TGTGCCAGCAGTTACTCGGCCGGGGGCGGTTTCTATGGCTACACCTTC.

J is TRBJ2-2 and V is TRBV5-5; 7 positions agree with TRBD2. The length of the CDR3 is 16 residues. Per germline, CDR1 SGHKS and CDR2 YYEKEE (reference sequence). With 2 bases clipped from V and 3 bases from J, the junction kept 7 bases outside the gene matches. The CDR3 nucleotides read TGTGCCAGCAGCTTCGGGGGGAGGGCCGACACCGGGGAGCTGTTTTTT. Protein: CASSFGGRADTGELFF.

This clonotype was found a few times. The V call is TRBV20-1, the J call TRBJ2-7; possibly TRBD2 for D (6 bases). The CDR3 contains 14 residues. Trimming stripped 6 bases from V and 5 bases from J, with 20 bases between. Looked up from germline, CDR1 is DFQATT and CDR2 is SNEGSKA (reference sequence). CDR3 sequence reads: CSALPGGPGNEQYF. The CDR3 DNA reads TGCAGTGCCCTCCCAGGAGGGCCGGGAAACGAGCAGTACTTC.

The chain couples TRBV7-9 to TRBJ2-3; TRBD1 or TRBD2 may be the D gene (5 bases each). The CDR3 is made up of 15 amino acids. CDR1 is SEHNR and CDR2 is FQNEAQ in the germline V gene (reference sequence). The V end was cut by 0 bases, the J end by 3 bases, with 10 bases between. The CDR3 protein is CASSLALGETDTQYF. CDR3 bases: TGTGCCAGCAGCTTAGCTCTGGGGGAAACAGATACGCAGTATTTT. Complete variable domain (other parts from reference TRBV7-9 and TRBJ2-3): DTGVSQNPRHKITKRGQNVTFRCDPISEHNRLYWYRQTLGQGPEFLTYFQNEAQLEKSRLLSDRFSAERPKGSFSTLEIQRTEQGDSAMYLCASSLALGETDTQYFGPGTRLTVL.

This clonotype has only a few counts. The V gene is TRBV29-1, the J gene TRBJ2-3; 7 bases align to TRBD1. The germline V gene encodes CDR1 SQVTM and CDR2 ANQGSEA. The CDR3 spans 13 residues. The V segment lost 6 bases and the J segment 0 bases; nucleotides outside the gene matches: 3. The CDR3 loop reads CSVGTDSTDTQYF. CDR3 bases: TGCAGCGTGGGGACAGATAGCACAGATACGCAGTATTTT.

This clonotype was seen a few times. This chain joins TRBV19 and TRBJ2-2; 7 bases line up with TRBD1. Germline lookup yields CDR1 LNHDA and CDR2 SQIVND (reference sequence). This CDR3 is built from 16 residues. Unmatched junction bases numbered 9, after V lost 3 bases and J lost 5 bases. CDR3 sequence: CASSIWTGSGTGELFF. The CDR3 DNA is TGTGCCAGTAGTATTTGGACAGGCTCAGGGACCGGGGAGCTGTTTTTT.

This clonotype was counted only a few times. The genes are TRBV5-1 and TRBJ2-7, with D perhaps TRBD1 (5 bases). The CDR3 is 14 residues long. The germline gives CDR1 SGHRS, CDR2 YFSETQ. V was cut by 0 bases and J by 2 bases, with 9 bases left in between. Here the CDR3 DNA reads TGCGCCAGCAGCTTGGAGCCAGGGACCTACGAGCAGTACTTC. This gives the protein CASSLEPGTYEQYF.

The chain recombines TRBV28 with TRBJ2-7; D is unclear. The CDR3 totals 12 residues. CDR1 is MDHEN and CDR2 is SYDVKM in the germline V gene. The V end lost 3 bases, the J end lost 5 bases, and 8 bases lay between the germline ends. The CDR3 spells CASSFAVNEQYF. The CDR3 DNA reads TGTGCCAGCAGTTTTGCGGTAAACGAGCAGTACTTC.

V and J are TRBV5-1 and TRBJ2-2, with D possibly matching TRBD1 (6 bases). The CDR3 sequence is 12 residues long. Per germline, CDR1 SGHRS and CDR2 YFSETQ. CDR3 residues: CAGTSNTGELFF. DNA for the CDR3: TGCGCAGGGACATCGAACACCGGGGAGCTGTTTTTT.

The chain carries TRBV5-1 and TRBJ2-5, with TRBD1 identical over 8 bases. Germline CDR1 and CDR2: SGHRS and YFSETQ. The CDR3 consists of 14 residues. V trimming: 2 bases; J trimming: 4 bases; junction bases outside the gene matches: 4. The CDR3 DNA sequence: TGCGCCAGCAGCTTAACAGGGGGTACAGAGACCCAGTACTTC. As protein: CASSLTGGTETQYF.